The 19 T cell receptor beta chains listed next were all sequenced from one sample in a study of response to subunit inactivated influenza vaccine. TCRdb called the RT-PCR reads again in MiXCR, with one record for every CDR3 protein. Of 650,000 or so distinct CDR3 sequences listed, around 15% are singletons. The sample here was PBMCs from blood, taken roughly 2 weeks before vaccination. Receptors originate from a man aged 50 to 59 who received an inactivated influenza vaccine.

The chain carries TRBV7-9 and TRBJ2-3; D gene ambiguous. The V end was cut by 1 base, the J end by 1 base, with 9 bases between. The CDR3 spans 15 residues. Germline lookup yields CDR1 SEHNR and CDR2 FQNEAQ (reference sequence). The CDR3 region is CASSLGTVRTDTQYF. The CDR3 DNA follows: TGTGCCAGCAGCTTAGGTACCGTCCGCACAGATACGCAGTATTTT.

V and J are TRBV7-2 and TRBJ1-2; tentatively, D is TRBD1 (6 bases). V gave up 6 bases and J gave up 1 base, with 15 bases separating them. The germline V gene has CDR1 SGHTA and CDR2 FQGNSA. This CDR3 region has 15 residues. The CDR3 bases are TGTGCCAGCAGACATGACAGGAATTATAACTATGGCTACACCTTC. Protein product: CASRHDRNYNYGYTF.

This chain connects TRBV20-1 to TRBJ2-7; either TRBD1 or TRBD2 may fit D (5 bases each). The CDR3 spans 16 residues. With 0 bases removed from V and 1 base from J, the gap between germline ends came to 16 bases. Germline lookup yields CDR1 DFQATT and CDR2 SNEGSKA (reference sequence). This chain's CDR3 is CSARDSLGDRSYEQYF. CDR3 coding DNA: TGCAGTGCTAGAGACTCCCTGGGGGACCGTTCCTACGAGCAGTACTTC.

This rearrangement joins TRBV6-2 or TRBV6-3 to TRBJ2-7; weak D call: TRBD1 (6 bases). The V gene's germline CDR1 is MNHEY and CDR2 SVGEGT. V was clipped by 2 bases and J by 3 bases, with 14 bases between them. The CDR3 consists of 15 residues. The CDR3 region has the DNA TGTGCCAGCAGTTACGACACAGGGTCCGGCTACGAGCAGTACTTC. Protein product: CASSYDTGSGYEQYF.

The chain has TRBV28 and TRBJ2-4, with 15 bases identical to TRBD2. CDR3 length: 19 residues. Germline CDR1 and CDR2: MDHEN and SYDVKM. After removal of 3 bases from V and 0 bases from J, the junction contained 6 bases not matched to a gene. The DNA for the CDR3 is TGTGCCAGCAGTTTGGGACTAGCGGGGGGAATGTTAGCCAAAAACATTCAGTACTTC. Translated: CASSLGLAGGMLAKNIQYF. Drawing the rest from reference TRBV28 and TRBJ2-4, the complete variable domain is DVKVTQSSRYLVKRTGEKVFLECVQDMDHENMFWYRQDPGLGLRLIYFSYDVKMKEKGDIPEGYSVSREKKERFSLILESASTNQTSMYLCASSLGLAGGMLAKNIQYFGAGTRLSVL.

Comments on this clonotype: With a much larger clone just one base away, this may be a read error. The rearrangement uses TRBV7-2 and TRBJ2-7, with a tentative D call TRBD2 (5 bases). The V gene's germline CDR1 is SGHTA and CDR2 FQGNSA. This CDR3 spans 13 amino acids. CDR3 nucleotides: TGTGCCAGCAGCCTAGGAGGCGACTACGAGCAGAACTTC. This gives the protein CASSLGGDYEQNF.

V gene TRBV20-1 combines with J gene TRBJ2-3; 8 positions agree with TRBD2. Losses at the gene ends were 1 base for V and 6 bases for J; bases not matched to a gene: 12. The CDR3 runs 16 residues. CDR1 and CDR2 (germline): DFQATT, SNEGSKA (reference sequence). CDR3: CSARVALADAGDTQYF. CDR3 coding DNA: TGCAGTGCTAGAGTAGCACTAGCGGACGCTGGGGATACGCAGTATTTT.

CDR3 amino acids: CASSLASAQPQHF. DNA of the CDR3: TGTGCCAGCAGTTTAGCTTCAGCTCAGCCCCAGCATTTT. V usage is TRBV12-3 or TRBV12-4 and J usage is TRBJ1-5; no clear D. V was pared by 0 bases and J by 6 bases, with 6 bases between. This CDR3 is built from 13 residues.

This clonotype was counted between two and nine times. The chain has TRBV20-1 and TRBJ1-1, with D tentatively TRBD1 (5 bases). Germline V CDR1 and CDR2: DFQATT, SNEGSKA (reference sequence). V was pared by 1 base and J by 11 bases, with 17 bases between. This CDR3 comprises 13 residues. CDR3 loop: CSARVGTRTYAFF. In nucleotides, the CDR3 is TGCAGTGCTAGAGTTGGGACGCGGACGTATGCTTTCTTT.

This clonotype has only a few counts. The genes are TRBV12-3 or TRBV12-4 and TRBJ2-1; TRBD2 matches 10 bases. V lost 1 base, J lost 6 bases, and 12 bases stayed unmatched. The CDR3 contains 18 residues. CDR3: CASSLVSSGRGWSNEQFF. The CDR3 DNA reads TGTGCCAGCAGTTTAGTATCGAGCGGGAGGGGGTGGTCCAATGAGCAGTTCTTC.

This rearrangement joins TRBV4-3 to TRBJ1-4; 7 bases line up with TRBD1. CDR3 length equals 15 residues. The V gene end was trimmed by 5 bases and the J gene end by 5 bases; junction bases not matched to a gene: 8. Germline CDR1 reads LGHNA; CDR2 reads YSLEER. The CDR3 loop is CASSKGGAVNEKLFF. CDR3 nucleotide sequence: TGCGCCAGCAGCAAAGGGGGCGCCGTAAATGAAAAACTGTTTTTT.

This sequence joins TRBV4-3 and TRBJ2-7; unclear D gene. V shed 0 bases and J shed 2 bases, with 11 bases lying between them. Germline V gene data show CDR1 as LGHNA and CDR2 as YSLEER. This CDR3 has 15 amino acids. The CDR3 DNA sequence: TGCGCCAGCAGCCAAGACCGAAACCCAGCCTACGAGCAGTACTTC. Amino acids: CASSQDRNPAYEQYF.

This clonotype was seen only a few times. The chain recombines TRBV24-1 with TRBJ1-5; 7 bases agree with TRBD1. Germline values: CDR1 KGHDR, CDR2 SFDVKD. J was trimmed by 6 bases and V by 4 bases; bases with no gene match: 8. The CDR3 consists of 15 residues. The CDR3 is CATSEGDSPPQPQHF. The CDR3 DNA is TGTGCCACCAGTGAGGGGGACAGCCCGCCTCAGCCCCAGCATTTT.

The rearrangement uses TRBV24-1 and TRBJ2-1; TRBD2 aligns across 13 bases. Germline CDR1 reads KGHDR; CDR2 reads SFDVKD. The CDR3 consists of 18 residues. The V and J ends lost 3 bases and 0 bases, in that order; junction bases with no gene match: 4. As DNA, the CDR3 is TGTGCCACCAGTGATGTGACTAGCGGGAGGCCCTCCTACAATGAGCAGTTCTTC. This gives the protein CATSDVTSGRPSYNEQFF.

The chain carries TRBV6-2 or TRBV6-3 and TRBJ2-7, with D unresolved. The V gene lost 5 bases and the J gene lost 4 bases, with 12 bases spanning the gap. The CDR3 runs 13 residues. Per the germline V gene, CDR1 is MNHEY and CDR2 is SVGEGT. CDR3 sequence reads: CASSAARSYEQYF. The DNA for the CDR3 is TGTGCCAGCAGTGCGGCGCGGAGTTACGAGCAGTACTTC.

This clonotype was seen only a few times. The V and J genes are TRBV29-1 and TRBJ1-2; D remains ambiguous. The CDR3 runs 12 residues. Germline V lookup: CDR1 SQVTM, CDR2 ANQGSEA. The V gene lost 4 bases and the J gene lost 1 base, with 7 bases spanning the gap. In DNA form, the CDR3 reads TGCAGCGTTGTAGCGTTTAACTATGGCTACACCTTC. Its protein is CSVVAFNYGYTF.

CDR3 loop: CASSFRAPNYEQYF. CDR3 in DNA: TGTGCCAGCAGTTTCAGGGCCCCGAACTACGAGCAGTACTTC. This rearrangement joins TRBV27 to TRBJ2-7, with D tentatively TRBD1 (5 bases). The CDR3 runs 14 residues. Germline assignment: CDR1 MNHEY and CDR2 SMNVEV (reference sequence). V was shortened by 3 bases and J by 3 bases, with 12 bases between the two germline ends.

This clonotype occurred many times. This chain uses TRBV6-2 or TRBV6-3 with TRBJ1-2; no firm D call. The CDR3 is made up of 12 amino acids. V was shortened by 11 bases and J by 8 bases, with 18 bases between the two germline ends. Looked up from germline, CDR1 is MNHEY and CDR2 is SVGEGT. The DNA for the CDR3 is TGTGCCGTCGGTCTTTCCTCGGTCGGCTACACCTTC. Protein product: CAVGLSSVGYTF.

This chain links TRBV7-9 with TRBJ2-1, with 9 bases lining up with TRBD2. The CDR3 runs 13 residues. The V and J ends lost 3 bases and 9 bases, in that order; junction bases with no gene match: 3. Germline lookup yields CDR1 SEHNR and CDR2 FQNEAQ (reference sequence). The CDR3 loop reads CASSLSGRSEQFF. CDR3 nucleotide sequence: TGTGCCAGCAGCTTGAGCGGGAGGAGTGAGCAGTTCTTC. The variable domain in full, with the rest retrieved from reference TRBV7-9 and TRBJ2-1, is DTGVSQNPRHKITKRGQNVTFRCDPISEHNRLYWYRQTLGQGPEFLTYFQNEAQLEKSRLLSDRFSAERPKGSFSTLEIQRTEQGDSAMYLCASSLSGRSEQFFGPGTRLTVL.